The 7 T cell receptor beta chains below come from one sample, sequenced in a study of technical replicates of blood from four donors. Sequenced by immunoSEQ multiplex PCR; TCRdb stores in-frame clones only, minus some. In the table there are 14,000 or so clones, 70% to 90% of which are singletons. Sequenced: PBMCs. These receptors were taken from a human donor in good health.

This clone showed up just a few times. The chain carries TRBV28 and TRBJ1-5; TRBD1 aligns across 9 bases. The CDR3 length is 14 residues. Germline V gives CDR1 MDHEN, CDR2 SYDVKM. After removal of 6 bases from V and 6 bases from J, the junction contained 6 bases not matched to a gene. CDR3 coding DNA: TGTGCCAGCAGCTACGGACAGGGGAGTCAGCCCCAGCATTTT. It specifies CASSYGQGSQPQHF.

This clone was recorded once. The chain recombines TRBV10-3 with TRBJ1-2; possibly TRBD1 for D (6 bases). This CDR3 region has 13 residues. Trimming removed 4 bases at V and 6 bases at J, with 12 bases between. Germline values: CDR1 ENHRY, CDR2 SYGVKD. This CDR3 reads CAISVDRGDGYTF. For the CDR3, the DNA is TGTGCCATCAGTGTGGACAGAGGGGATGGCTACACCTTC.

CDR3 loop: CASRGQGWNEQFF. CDR3 nucleotide sequence: TGTGCCAGCAGGGGACAGGGGTGGAATGAGCAGTTCTTC. This chain joins TRBV28 and TRBJ2-1; 10 nucleotides agree with TRBD1. V was clipped by 6 bases and J by 7 bases; unmatched bases: 3. Germline V gene data show CDR1 as MDHEN and CDR2 as SYDVKM. This CDR3 has 13 amino acids.

The rearrangement uses TRBV28 and TRBJ2-7, with 7 bases identical to TRBD1. This CDR3 is built from 15 residues. Germline values: CDR1 MDHEN, CDR2 SYDVKM. Trimming removed 5 bases from V and 1 base from J; junction bases left unmatched: 8. The CDR3 DNA reads TGTGCCAGCAGTACAACAGGGGTTATTTCCTACGAGCAGTACTTC. It specifies CASSTTGVISYEQYF.

The chain has TRBV9 and TRBJ1-1; 7 nucleotides agree with TRBD1. This CDR3 is built from 15 residues. After removal of 4 bases from V and 4 bases from J, the junction contained 10 bases not matched to a gene. Germline V CDR1 and CDR2: SGDLS, YYNGEE. CDR3 coding DNA: TGTGCCAGCAGCCCACAGACAGGGTGGGCCACTGAAGCTTTCTTT. Its protein product is CASSPQTGWATEAFF.

V and J are TRBV14 and TRBJ1-2, with 7 bases fitting TRBD1. V shed 5 bases, J shed 2 bases, and the junction held 5 bases outside the gene matches. CDR3 length: 14 amino acids. Germline values: CDR1 SGHDN, CDR2 FVKESK. The CDR3 loop is CASSGSGGNYGYTF. DNA for the CDR3: TGTGCCAGCAGCGGGTCAGGGGGAAACTATGGCTACACCTTC.

This clone was seen once. The CDR3 DNA reads TGCGCCAGCAGCTCGGGACTAGAAAGCGGGGAGCTGTTTTTT. Translating it yields CASSSGLESGELFF. The rearrangement links TRBV5-1 to TRBJ2-2; 8 positions agree with TRBD2. The CDR3 runs to 14 residues. Per germline, CDR1 SGHRS and CDR2 YFSETQ. Losses at the gene ends were 3 bases for V and 7 bases for J; bases not matched to a gene: 5.